This T cell receptor beta chain was identified during a study of T cell repertoires in cytomegalovirus infection. Study overall: CMV infection and matching HLA type were both indicated by public TCR beta signatures. Study outcomes and limitations: The ex vivo response was dominated by HLA-C-restricted CMV-specific TCR beta clonotypes. Of the TCR beta families, the public ones yielded a cumulative frequency that identified carriers of CMV plus the relevant HLA.

TCRdb re-called the reads with MiXCR, one entry per CDR3 protein. The repertoire holds roughly 720,000 distinct CDR3 sequences, roughly 36% seen once, with under 3.5% in the top ten. This clonotype was seen ten or more times. Its matching antigen is unknown. Sequencing was done on a sample of PBMCs. The receptor comes from a human donor in good health (CMV status not recorded). Some clones in this sample may be carry-over from other donors' samples.

The CDR3 DNA is TGTGCCAGCAGCTTCGCGACAGGTCTTGGCAATCAGCCCCAGCATTTT. It codes for CASSFATGLGNQPQHF. V usage is TRBV7-6 and J usage is TRBJ1-5; possibly TRBD1 for D (6 bases). Germline V gene lookup returns CDR1 SGHVS and CDR2 FNYEAQ. This CDR3 is built from 16 residues. The V end was cut by 3 bases, the J end by 2 bases, with 14 bases between. Supplemented by reference TRBV7-6 and TRBJ1-5, the full variable domain reads GAGVSQSPRYKVTKRGQDVALRCDPISGHVSLYWYRQALGQGPEFLTYFNYEAQQDKSGLPNDRFSAERPEGSISTLTIQRTEQRDSAMYRCASSFATGLGNQPQHFGDGTRLSIL.